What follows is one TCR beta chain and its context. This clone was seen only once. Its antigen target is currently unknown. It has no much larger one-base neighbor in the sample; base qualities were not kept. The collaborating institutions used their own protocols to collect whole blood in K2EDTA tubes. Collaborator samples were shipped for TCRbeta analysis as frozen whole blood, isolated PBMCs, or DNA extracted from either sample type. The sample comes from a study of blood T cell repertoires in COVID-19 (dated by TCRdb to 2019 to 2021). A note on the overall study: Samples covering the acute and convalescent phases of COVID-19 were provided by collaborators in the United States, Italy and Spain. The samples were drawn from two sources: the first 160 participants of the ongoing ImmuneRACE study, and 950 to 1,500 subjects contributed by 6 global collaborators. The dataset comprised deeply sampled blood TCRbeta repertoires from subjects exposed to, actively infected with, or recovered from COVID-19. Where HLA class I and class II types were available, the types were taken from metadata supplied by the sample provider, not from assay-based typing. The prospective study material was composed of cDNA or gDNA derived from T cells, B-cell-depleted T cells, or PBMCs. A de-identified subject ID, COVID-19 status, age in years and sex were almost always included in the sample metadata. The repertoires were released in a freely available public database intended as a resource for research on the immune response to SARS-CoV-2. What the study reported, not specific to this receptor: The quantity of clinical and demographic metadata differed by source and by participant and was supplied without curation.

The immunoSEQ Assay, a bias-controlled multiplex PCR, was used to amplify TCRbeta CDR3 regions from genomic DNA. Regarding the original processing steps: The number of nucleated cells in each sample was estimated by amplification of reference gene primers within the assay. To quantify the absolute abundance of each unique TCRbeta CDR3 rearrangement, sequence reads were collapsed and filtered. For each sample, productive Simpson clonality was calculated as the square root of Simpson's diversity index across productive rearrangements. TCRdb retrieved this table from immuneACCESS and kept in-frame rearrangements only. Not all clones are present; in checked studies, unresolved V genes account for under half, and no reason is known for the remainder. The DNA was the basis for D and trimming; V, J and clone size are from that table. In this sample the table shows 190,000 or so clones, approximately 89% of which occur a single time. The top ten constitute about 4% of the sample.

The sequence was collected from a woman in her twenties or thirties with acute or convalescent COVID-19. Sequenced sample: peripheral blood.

The CDR3 sequence is CASRVVNGFSFF. The sequenced DNA is TGTGCCAGCAGGGTCGTAAACGGGTTTTCTTTCTTT. Recombination connected TRBV11-2 to TRBJ1-1, with no confident D gene call. Spanning cysteine to phenylalanine, the CDR3 consists of 12 amino acids. Only the CDR3 part of the read is kept: 36 bases, read in frame from the first base. Trimming removed 6 bases from V and 12 bases from J, leaving 17 bases between the germline ends. CDR1 is given as SGHAT and CDR2 as FQNNGV, both from the germline V gene.